This TCR beta chain was identified in a study of blood T cells in healthy people across ages. PCR was performed a second time for roughly 6 to 12 cycles using a sample-barcoded 5' primer and a J-beta primer mix. Every single cDNA molecule received a tag from a template-switch adaptor with 12 random nucleotides. TCRdb re-called the 5' RACE reads with MiXCR, one entry per CDR3 protein. This sample has around 970,000 distinct CDR3 sequences, with about 51% found just once. This CDR3 comprises 14 residues. The germline CDR1 and CDR2 sequences are ENHRY and SYGVKD. Trimming left V 8 bases short and J 2 bases short, with 12 bases between. Study conclusions and caveats: Per million T cells, TCR beta diversity dropped about linearly as age rose. Estimated diversity, derived from one million T cells, was regarded as an underestimate.

Concerning this clonotype itself: Its antigen is unknown.

This TCR was sampled from an older woman in good health. Sequencing used blood. The rearrangement joins TRBV10-3 to TRBJ2-2; a weak D match, TRBD2 (6 bases). The CDR3 DNA reads TGTGCCATCGCCGGGACTGTTAACACCGGGGAGCTGTTTTTT. Encoded protein: CAIAGTVNTGELFF.